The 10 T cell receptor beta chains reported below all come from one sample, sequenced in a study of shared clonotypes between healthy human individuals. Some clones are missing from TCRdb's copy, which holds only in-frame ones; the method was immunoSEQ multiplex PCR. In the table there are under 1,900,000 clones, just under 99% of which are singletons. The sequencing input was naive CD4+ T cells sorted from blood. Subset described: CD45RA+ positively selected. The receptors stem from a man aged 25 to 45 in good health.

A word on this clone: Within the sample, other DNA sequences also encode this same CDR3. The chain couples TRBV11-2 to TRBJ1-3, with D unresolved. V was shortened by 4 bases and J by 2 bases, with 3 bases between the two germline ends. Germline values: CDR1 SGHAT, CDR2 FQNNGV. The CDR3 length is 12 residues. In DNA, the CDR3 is TGTGCCAGCAGCTCTCCTGGAAACACCATATATTTT. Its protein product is CASSSPGNTIYF.

CDR3 protein: CATRDRVDTGELFF. The CDR3 DNA follows: TGTGCCACCCGGGACAGGGTAGACACCGGGGAGCTGTTTTTT. The chain employs TRBV2 and TRBJ2-2; 9 positions agree with TRBD1. There are 14 residues in the CDR3. Germline CDR1 is SNHLY and CDR2 is FYNNEI. With 10 bases clipped from V and 3 bases from J, the junction kept 6 bases outside the gene matches.

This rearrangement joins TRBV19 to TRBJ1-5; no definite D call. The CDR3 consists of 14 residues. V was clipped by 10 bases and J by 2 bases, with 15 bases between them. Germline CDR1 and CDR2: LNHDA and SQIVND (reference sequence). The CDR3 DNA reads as TGTGCCACTGAGTCCGGGTACGGCAATCAGCCCCAGCATTTT. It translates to CATESGYGNQPQHF.

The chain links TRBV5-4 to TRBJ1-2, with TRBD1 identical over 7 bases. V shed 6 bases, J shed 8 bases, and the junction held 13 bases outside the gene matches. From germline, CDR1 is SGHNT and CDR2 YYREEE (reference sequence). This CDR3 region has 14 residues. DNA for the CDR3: TGTGCCAGCAAACTCGCAGGGGGACTGTGGGGCTACACCTTC. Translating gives CASKLAGGLWGYTF.

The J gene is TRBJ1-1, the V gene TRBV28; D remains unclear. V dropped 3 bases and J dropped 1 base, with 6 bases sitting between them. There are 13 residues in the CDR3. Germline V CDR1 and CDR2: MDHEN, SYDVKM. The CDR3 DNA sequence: TGTGCCAGCAGTTTTCGGCAGAACACTGAAGCTTTCTTT. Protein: CASSFRQNTEAFF.

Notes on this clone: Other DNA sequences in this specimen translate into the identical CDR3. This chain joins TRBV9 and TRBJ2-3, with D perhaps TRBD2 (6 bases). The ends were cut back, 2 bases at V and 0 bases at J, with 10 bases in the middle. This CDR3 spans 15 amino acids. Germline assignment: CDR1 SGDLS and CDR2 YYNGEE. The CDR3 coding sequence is TGTGCCAGCAGCGTTGGCGGGAAAAGCACAGATACGCAGTATTTT. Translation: CASSVGGKSTDTQYF.

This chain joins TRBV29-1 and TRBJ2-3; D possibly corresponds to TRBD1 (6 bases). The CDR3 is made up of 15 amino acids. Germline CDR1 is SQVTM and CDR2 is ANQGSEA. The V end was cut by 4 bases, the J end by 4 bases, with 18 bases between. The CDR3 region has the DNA TGCAGCGTTGTGGGGACAAAAACGGGGCCAGATACGCAGTATTTT. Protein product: CSVVGTKTGPDTQYF.

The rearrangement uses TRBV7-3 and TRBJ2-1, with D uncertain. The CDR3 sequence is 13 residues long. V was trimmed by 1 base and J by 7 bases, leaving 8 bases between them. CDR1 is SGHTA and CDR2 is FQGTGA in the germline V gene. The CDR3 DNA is TGTGCCAGCAGCTTAAATTCGAGGAATGAGCAGTTCTTC. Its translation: CASSLNSRNEQFF.

Here the CDR3 DNA reads TGCGCCAGCAGCGCCGGGACTAGCGGGGGAGATACGCAGTATTTT. Translating gives CASSAGTSGGDTQYF. V gene TRBV5-1 combines with J gene TRBJ2-3, with 14 bases fitting TRBD2. The J segment lost 5 bases and the V segment lost 4 bases, leaving 3 bases of the junction unmatched. The germline V gene has CDR1 SGHRS and CDR2 YFSETQ. The CDR3 consists of 15 residues. Variable domain in full (rest from reference TRBV5-1 and TRBJ2-3): KAGVTQTPRYLIKTRGQQVTLSCSPISGHRSVSWYQQTPGQGLQFLFEYFSETQRNKGNFPGRFSGRQFSNSRSEMNVSTLELGDSALYLCASSAGTSGGDTQYFGPGTRLTVL.

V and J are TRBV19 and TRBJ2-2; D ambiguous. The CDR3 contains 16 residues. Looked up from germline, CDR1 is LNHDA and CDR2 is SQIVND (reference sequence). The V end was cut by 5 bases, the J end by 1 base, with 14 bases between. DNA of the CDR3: TGTGCCAGTAGTTCTCTGGCAGCCCTGAACACCGGGGAGCTGTTTTTT. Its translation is CASSSLAALNTGELFF.